Following are 10 T cell receptor beta chains from one sample sequenced in a study of radiation and T cells in renal cell carcinoma. The time point denotes: baseline pretreatment blood. The treatment: 15 Gy SBRT to primary tumor, nephrectomy 4 weeks later. Measured with immunoSEQ multiplex PCR; TCRdb has only the in-frame clones, and not every one. The sample shows approximately 140,000 clones, 88% of them seen only once. The sequenced sample was blood, obtained from a patient whose treatment included radiotherapy and nephrectomy. The receptors were sampled from a woman in her sixties or seventies with renal cell carcinoma.

The chain combines TRBV14 with TRBJ2-3, with a tentative D call TRBD2 (6 bases). The CDR3 length is 15 residues. Germline assignment: CDR1 SGHDN and CDR2 FVKESK. V was pared by 6 bases and J by 4 bases, with 17 bases between. Here the CDR3 DNA reads TGTGCCAGCAGTCCTTCGGACAAGCGGGCAGATACGCAGTATTTT. This gives the protein CASSPSDKRADTQYF. The full variable domain, in which reference TRBV14 and TRBJ2-3 provide the parts outside the CDR3, is EAGVTQFPSHSVIEKGQTVTLRCDPISGHDNLYWYRRVMGKEIKFLLHFVKESKQDESGMPNNRFLAERTGGTYSTLKVQPAELEDSGVYFCASSPSDKRADTQYFGPGTRLTVL.

The chain is built from TRBV7-2 and TRBJ2-5; D unresolved. The DNA end lines up better with TRBJ2-7; the J call may be wrong. The CDR3 is 11 residues long. Germline V gene data show CDR1 as SGHTA and CDR2 as FQGNSA. Written as DNA, the CDR3 is TGTGCCAGCAGTTTCTCCTACGAGCAGTACTTC. This encodes CASSFSYEQYF.

The chain employs TRBV18 and TRBJ1-6; D gene unclear. V shed 3 bases and J shed 10 bases, with 10 bases lying between them. CDR3 size: 13 residues. Germline CDR1 and CDR2: KGHSH and LQKENI. The CDR3 loop is CASSPGFRSPLHF. The DNA for the CDR3 is TGTGCCAGCTCACCCGGCTTTAGGTCACCCCTCCACTTT.

The chain joins TRBV18 to TRBJ2-1; tentatively, D is TRBD1 or TRBD2 (6 bases each). Per germline, CDR1 KGHSH and CDR2 LQKENI. Trimming cost V 2 bases and J 10 bases, with 27 bases left between them. CDR3 size: 18 residues. CDR3 in amino acids: CASSPKGQSGTPTREQFF. CDR3 nucleotide sequence: TGTGCCAGCTCACCAAAAGGACAGTCGGGGACTCCCACCAGGGAGCAGTTCTTC.

J is TRBJ1-3 and V is TRBV28; TRBD1 might be the D (6 bases). This CDR3 contains 16 residues. V shed 5 bases and J shed 0 bases, with 14 bases lying between them. From germline, CDR1 is MDHEN and CDR2 SYDVKM. CDR3 residues: CASSGGGGSSGNTIYF. CDR3 sequence (DNA): TGTGCCAGCAGTGGGGGTGGGGGCTCCTCTGGAAACACCATATATTTT.

The rearrangement uses TRBV7-9 and TRBJ2-1; D is unclear. CDR1 and CDR2 (germline): SEHNR, FQNEAQ (reference sequence). With 4 bases removed from V and 8 bases from J, the gap between germline ends came to 9 bases. The CDR3 sequence is 12 residues long. In nucleotides, the CDR3 is TGTGCCAGCAGCTCTCTAGTCTATGAGCAGTTCTTC. Translated, it gives CASSSLVYEQFF. Full variable domain (remainder filled in from reference TRBV7-9 and TRBJ2-1): DTGVSQNPRHKITKRGQNVTFRCDPISEHNRLYWYRQTLGQGPEFLTYFQNEAQLEKSRLLSDRFSAERPKGSFSTLEIQRTEQGDSAMYLCASSSLVYEQFFGPGTRLTVL.

The chain recombines TRBV6-6 with TRBJ1-1; tentative D call: TRBD1 (6 bases). Trimming took 10 bases from V and 0 from J, leaving 9 bases between them. Germline V gene sequence: CDR1 MNHNY, CDR2 SVGAGI (reference sequence). This CDR3 contains 12 residues. CDR3 amino acids: CAIGGLNTEAFF. Written as DNA, the CDR3 is TGTGCCATCGGGGGCTTGAACACTGAAGCTTTCTTT.

The chain links TRBV7-9 to TRBJ1-5, with 7 nucleotides matching TRBD1. The germline V gene has CDR1 SEHNR and CDR2 FQNEAQ (reference sequence). After removal of 5 bases from V and 3 bases from J, the junction contained 4 bases not matched to a gene. This CDR3 is built from 14 residues. The CDR3 loop reads CASSTDRDNQPQHF. DNA for the CDR3: TGTGCCAGCAGCACTGACAGGGACAATCAGCCCCAGCATTTT. The full variable domain, rest sourced from reference TRBV7-9 and TRBJ1-5, is DTGVSQNPRHKITKRGQNVTFRCDPISEHNRLYWYRQTLGQGPEFLTYFQNEAQLEKSRLLSDRFSAERPKGSFSTLEIQRTEQGDSAMYLCASSTDRDNQPQHFGDGTRLSIL.

V and J are TRBV2 and TRBJ2-1; TRBD1 matches at 8 bases. CDR1 and CDR2 from the germline V gene are SNHLY and FYNNEI. V dropped 6 bases and J dropped 8; count of bases not matched to a gene: 3. CDR3 length: 12 residues. This CDR3 reads CASRGQAHEQFF. Written as DNA, the CDR3 is TGTGCCAGCAGGGGACAGGCCCATGAGCAGTTCTTC.

This chain links TRBV6-5 with TRBJ2-3; D tentatively fits TRBD1 or TRBD2 (5 bases each). The CDR3 is made up of 14 amino acids. Germline CDR1 MNHEY, CDR2 SVGAGI. Trimming removed 10 bases from V and 3 bases from J, with 17 bases in between. As DNA, the CDR3 is TGTGCCACCCGATGGGGGTCGGGTACAGATACGCAGTATTTT. Amino acids: CATRWGSGTDTQYF.